These T cell receptor beta chains were read from a single sample in a study of OX40 agonist ivuxolimab in advanced cancers. Generated by immunoSEQ multiplex PCR, the TCRdb table keeps only in-frame clones and is missing some. The sample contains fewer than 65,000 clones, about 94% of which appear only once. The sample was CD4+ or CD8+ T cells sorted from blood, taken in a trial of the OX40 agonist ivuxolimab. The receptors here all came from an adult with an advanced solid tumor such as melanoma, head and neck, liver or kidney cancer. The CDR3 runs from the conserved cysteine through the conserved F or W. The order of the fields is D gene, V gene, J gene, CDR3 length, CDR3 protein. A D gene is named only where the DNA matches it firmly.

TRBD2	TRBV30	TRBJ2-7	15	CAWSVGLAGAYEQYF
.	TRBV28	TRBJ1-5	14	CASSFFGGNQPQHF
.	TRBV19	TRBJ1-1	12	CASSIGDVEAFF
TRBD1	TRBV5-1	TRBJ2-7	15	CASSLGQGVLHEQYF
TRBD2	TRBV5-4	TRBJ2-1	15	CASSQRGDPRDEQFF
TRBD1	TRBV7-3	TRBJ2-1	14	CASSFATGAYEQFF
TRBD1	TRBV4-1	TRBJ1-3	17	CASSQDKGGPSGNTIYF
TRBD2	TRBV4-1	TRBJ2-3	18	CASSQEGVAGGPPDTQYF
TRBD1	TRBV5-6	TRBJ1-5	15	CASSFGQGGHQPQHF
.	TRBV30	TRBJ2-7	11	CAWREVYEQYF
TRBD1	TRBV12-5	TRBJ1-2	15	CASGLFQGAGYGYTF
TRBD2	TRBV27	TRBJ2-1	13	CASSLGTTYEQFF
TRBD2	TRBV6-5	TRBJ2-7	15	CASRPGLAETYEQYF
.	TRBV5-1	TRBJ2-5	15	CASSGDAFRGETQYF
.	TRBV10-3	TRBJ1-1	16	CAISEATGLRDTEAFF
TRBD2	TRBV25-1	TRBJ2-7	13	CASSVLAGGEQYF
.	TRBV28	.	13	CASSIIDSDEQYF
.	TRBV6-6	TRBJ1-1	13	CASSYLKSTEAFF
TRBD1	TRBV4-1	TRBJ2-7	15	CASSQNGQGTYEQYF
.	TRBV4-1	TRBJ2-1	15	CASSQDGGKYNEQFF
.	TRBV5-4	TRBJ2-7	13	CASSLQLSYEQYF
TRBD1	TRBV2	TRBJ2-1	15	CASSEEGQGDDEQFF
TRBD2	TRBV7-2	TRBJ2-1	16	CASSQGGAGGGNEQFF
.	TRBV30	TRBJ2-7	12	CAWSVLIGEQYF
TRBD2	TRBV7-9	TRBJ2-1	14	CASSPRAGGNEQFF
.	TRBV9	TRBJ2-2	12	CASSVNTGELFF
TRBD1	TRBV7-6	TRBJ2-3	15	CASSDRTGGTDTQYF
TRBD1	TRBV6-5	TRBJ2-7	14	CASSLGTGPYEQYF
.	TRBV7-9	TRBJ1-1	12	CASSLGGELSPF
.	TRBV9	TRBJ1-5	15	CASSVGEGGNQPQHF
TRBD2	TRBV9	TRBJ2-1	14	CASGPGLAETEQFF
TRBD2	TRBV7-9	TRBJ2-7	15	CASSYPGLAGDEQYF
TRBD1	TRBV6-5	TRBJ1-1	14	CASRPGTGTSEAFF
.	TRBV19	TRBJ1-2	17	CASSPSPGGDTDYGYTF
.	TRBV15	TRBJ1-2	15	CATSLQYEEHYGYTF
TRBD1	TRBV27	TRBJ1-4	15	CASSFYRDRPEKLFF
.	TRBV11-1	TRBJ1-2	13	CASSRREPYGYTF
TRBD1	TRBV5-1	TRBJ1-1	11	CATGTGIEAFF
TRBD2	TRBV7-7	TRBJ2-2	16	CASSLALADGAGELFF
TRBD1	TRBV2	TRBJ1-4	15	CASSKARQGGEKLFF
TRBD2	TRBV9	TRBJ2-1	17	CASSAPTRESTYNEQFF
TRBD2	TRBV7-9	TRBJ2-3	16	CASSLGLAGDGDTQYF
TRBD1	TRBV19	TRBJ2-1	14	CASSWGQGAYEQFF
.	TRBV7-8	TRBJ2-5	13	CATSVESPETQYF
.	TRBV5-6	TRBJ1-1	14	CASSLRGSGGEAFF
.	TRBV9	TRBJ2-1	14	CASSVGTSSDEQFF
TRBD2	TRBV13	TRBJ2-1	18	CASSNPGTSGGLYNEQFF
.	TRBV4-3	TRBJ1-1	15	CASSPTGGANTEAFF
.	TRBV4-3	TRBJ2-1	15	CASSQERRGLNEQFF
TRBD1	TRBV28	TRBJ2-7	15	CASSLTGGRHYEQYF
TRBD1	TRBV6-1	TRBJ2-7	13	CAIPGTVNYEQYF
TRBD1	TRBV11-3	TRBJ2-7	13	CASSLGTGGEQYF
.	TRBV4-2	TRBJ1-1	14	CASRPTTPYTEAFF
TRBD2	TRBV29-1	TRBJ2-3	14	CSVDASGSPDTQYF
.	TRBV9	TRBJ2-1	14	CASSVGNSQDEQFF
.	TRBV4-1	TRBJ2-7	17	CASSQGSPGHWSYEQYF
.	TRBV5-6	TRBJ1-1	18	CASSHPVAGRVRNTEAFF
TRBD1	TRBV9	TRBJ1-5	15	CASSVAGQVNQPQHF
.	TRBV7-8	.	13	CASSQASAYEQYF